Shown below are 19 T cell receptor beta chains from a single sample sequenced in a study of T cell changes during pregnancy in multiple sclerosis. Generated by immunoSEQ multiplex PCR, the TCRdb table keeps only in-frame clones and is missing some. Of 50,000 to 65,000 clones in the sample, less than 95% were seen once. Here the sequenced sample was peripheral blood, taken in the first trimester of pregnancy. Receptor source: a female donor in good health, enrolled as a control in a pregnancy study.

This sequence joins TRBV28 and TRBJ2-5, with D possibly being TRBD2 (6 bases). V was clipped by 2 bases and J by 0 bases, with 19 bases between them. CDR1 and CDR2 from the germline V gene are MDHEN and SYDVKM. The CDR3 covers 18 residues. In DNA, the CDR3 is TGTGCCAGCAGTTTAGCTAGGGGACTGGGGGGTTACCAAGAGACCCAGTACTTC. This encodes CASSLARGLGGYQETQYF.

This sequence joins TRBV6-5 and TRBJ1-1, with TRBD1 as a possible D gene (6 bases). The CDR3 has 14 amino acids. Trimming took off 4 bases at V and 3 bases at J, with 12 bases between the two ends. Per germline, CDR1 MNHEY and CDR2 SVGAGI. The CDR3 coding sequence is TGTGCCAGCAGTTTTCAGGGGATTCACACTGAAGCTTTCTTT. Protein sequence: CASSFQGIHTEAFF.

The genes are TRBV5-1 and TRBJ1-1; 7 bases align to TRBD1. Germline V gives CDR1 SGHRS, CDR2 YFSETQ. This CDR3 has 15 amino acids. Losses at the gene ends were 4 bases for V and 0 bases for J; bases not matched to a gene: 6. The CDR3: CASSRVGTVNTEAFF. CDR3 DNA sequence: TGCGCCAGCAGCCGTGTTGGGACAGTGAACACTGAAGCTTTCTTT.

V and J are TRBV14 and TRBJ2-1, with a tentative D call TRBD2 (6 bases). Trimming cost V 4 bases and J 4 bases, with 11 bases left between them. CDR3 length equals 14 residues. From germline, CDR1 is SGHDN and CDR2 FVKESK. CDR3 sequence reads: CASSLTGAYNEQFF. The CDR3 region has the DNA TGTGCCAGCAGCCTGACGGGAGCGTACAATGAGCAGTTCTTC.

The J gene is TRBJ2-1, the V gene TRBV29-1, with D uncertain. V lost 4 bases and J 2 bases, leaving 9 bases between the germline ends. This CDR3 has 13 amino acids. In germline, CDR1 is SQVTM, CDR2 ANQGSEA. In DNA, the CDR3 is TGCAGCGTTGGGGCTTACCCCTACAATGAGCAGTTCTTC. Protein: CSVGAYPYNEQFF.

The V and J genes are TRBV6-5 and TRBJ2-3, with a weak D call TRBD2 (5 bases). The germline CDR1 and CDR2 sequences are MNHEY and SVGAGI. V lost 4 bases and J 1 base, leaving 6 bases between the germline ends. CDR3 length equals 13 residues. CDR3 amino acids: CASSSRGTDTQYF. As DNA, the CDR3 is TGTGCCAGCAGTTCGAGGGGCACAGATACGCAGTATTTT.

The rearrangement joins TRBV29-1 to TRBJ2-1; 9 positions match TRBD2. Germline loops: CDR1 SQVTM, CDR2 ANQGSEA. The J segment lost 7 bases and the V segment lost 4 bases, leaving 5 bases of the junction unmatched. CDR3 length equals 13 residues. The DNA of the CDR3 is TGCAGCGTTGGTCGGCTAGCGGGGAATGAGCAGTTCTTC. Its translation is CSVGRLAGNEQFF.

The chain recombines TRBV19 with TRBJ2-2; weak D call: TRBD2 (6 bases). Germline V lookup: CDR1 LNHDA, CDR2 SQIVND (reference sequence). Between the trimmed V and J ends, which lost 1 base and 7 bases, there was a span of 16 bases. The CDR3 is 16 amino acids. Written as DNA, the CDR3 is TGTGCCAGTAGTATAGCGGTGTTCCGGGGGAGCGGGGAGCTGTTTTTT. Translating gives CASSIAVFRGSGELFF.

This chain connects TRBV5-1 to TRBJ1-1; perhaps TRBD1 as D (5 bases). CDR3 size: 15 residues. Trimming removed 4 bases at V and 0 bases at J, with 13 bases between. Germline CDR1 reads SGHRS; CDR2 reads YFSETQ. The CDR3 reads CASSPGPTVNTEAFF. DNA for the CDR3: TGCGCCAGCAGCCCGGGCCCGACAGTGAACACTGAAGCTTTCTTT.

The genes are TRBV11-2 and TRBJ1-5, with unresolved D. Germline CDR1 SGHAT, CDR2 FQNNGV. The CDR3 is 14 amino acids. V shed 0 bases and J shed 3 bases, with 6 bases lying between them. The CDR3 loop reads CASSLEAYNQPQHF. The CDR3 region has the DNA TGTGCCAGCAGCTTAGAGGCATACAATCAGCCCCAGCATTTT.

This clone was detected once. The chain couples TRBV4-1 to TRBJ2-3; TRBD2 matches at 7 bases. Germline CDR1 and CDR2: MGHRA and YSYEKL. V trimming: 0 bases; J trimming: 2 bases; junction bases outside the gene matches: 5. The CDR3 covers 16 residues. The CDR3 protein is CASSQEQRGYTDTQYF. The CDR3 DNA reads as TGCGCCAGCAGCCAAGAGCAGCGGGGCTACACAGATACGCAGTATTTT.

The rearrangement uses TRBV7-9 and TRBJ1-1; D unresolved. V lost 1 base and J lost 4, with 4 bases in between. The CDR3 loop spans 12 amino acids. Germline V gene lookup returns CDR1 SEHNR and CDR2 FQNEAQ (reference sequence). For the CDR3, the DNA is TGTGCCAGCAGCTTAGTCATCACTGAAGCTTTCTTT. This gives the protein CASSLVITEAFF.

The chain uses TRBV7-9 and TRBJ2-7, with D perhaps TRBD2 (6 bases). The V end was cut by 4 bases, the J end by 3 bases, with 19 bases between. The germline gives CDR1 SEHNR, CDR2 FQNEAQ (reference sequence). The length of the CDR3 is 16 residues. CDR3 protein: CASSSADPGLHYEQYF. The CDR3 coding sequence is TGTGCCAGCAGCTCCGCCGATCCGGGACTCCACTACGAGCAGTACTTC.

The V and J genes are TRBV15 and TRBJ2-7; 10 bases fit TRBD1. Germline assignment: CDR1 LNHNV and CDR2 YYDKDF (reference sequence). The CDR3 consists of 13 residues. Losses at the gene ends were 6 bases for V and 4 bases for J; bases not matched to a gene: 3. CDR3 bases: TGTGCCACCAGTTGGGGACAGGGGTACGAGCAGTACTTC. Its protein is CATSWGQGYEQYF.

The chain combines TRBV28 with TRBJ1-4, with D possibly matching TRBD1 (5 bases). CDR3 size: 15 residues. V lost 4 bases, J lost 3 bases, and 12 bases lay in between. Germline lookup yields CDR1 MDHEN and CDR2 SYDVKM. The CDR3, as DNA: TGTGCCAGCAGTTCGATCCAGGGTCCTAATGAAAAACTGTTTTTT. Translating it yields CASSSIQGPNEKLFF.

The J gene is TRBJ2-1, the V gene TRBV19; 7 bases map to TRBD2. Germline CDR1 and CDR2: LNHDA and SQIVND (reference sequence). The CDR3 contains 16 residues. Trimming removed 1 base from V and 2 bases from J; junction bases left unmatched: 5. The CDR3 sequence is CASSIGLAGTYNEQFF. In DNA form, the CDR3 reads TGTGCCAGTAGTATAGGCTTAGCGGGTACCTACAATGAGCAGTTCTTC.

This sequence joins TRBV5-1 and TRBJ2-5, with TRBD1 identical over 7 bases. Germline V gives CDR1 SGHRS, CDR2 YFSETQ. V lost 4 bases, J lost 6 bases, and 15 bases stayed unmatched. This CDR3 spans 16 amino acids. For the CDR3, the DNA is TGCGCCAGCAGCGGGTCCGGGACAGCCTCGTACAAGACCCAGTACTTC. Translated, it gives CASSGSGTASYKTQYF.

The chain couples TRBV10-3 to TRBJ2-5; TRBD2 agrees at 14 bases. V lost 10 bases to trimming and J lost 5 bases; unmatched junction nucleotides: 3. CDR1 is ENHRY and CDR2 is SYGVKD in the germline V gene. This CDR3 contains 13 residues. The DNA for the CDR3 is TGTGCCACGGGACTAGCGGGGGCGGAGACCCAGTACTTC. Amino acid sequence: CATGLAGAETQYF.

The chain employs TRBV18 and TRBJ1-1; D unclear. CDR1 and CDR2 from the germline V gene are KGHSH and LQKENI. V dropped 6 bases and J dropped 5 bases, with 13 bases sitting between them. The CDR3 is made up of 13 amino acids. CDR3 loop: CASSLTGGTEAFF. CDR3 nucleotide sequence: TGTGCCAGCTCGCTAACCGGAGGTACTGAAGCTTTCTTT.